This TCR beta chain was captured in a study of blood T cell repertoires in COVID-19. The method was immunoSEQ multiplex PCR; TCRdb's version includes in-frame clones alone and lacks a portion of them. The sample includes just over 300,000 clones, over 75% seen only once; the top ten take roughly 2.3%. The CDR3 spans 14 residues. V shed 4 bases and J shed 4 bases, with 13 bases lying between them. Germline CDR1 and CDR2: KGHSH and LQKENI. Input material: PBMCs or T cells enriched from blood (not recorded which). V gene TRBV18 combines with J gene TRBJ1-1; a possible D gene is TRBD1 (6 bases). The TCR was taken from a man in his thirties or forties who had recovered from COVID-19. CDR3 bases: TGTGCCAGCTCACTACAGGGTTGGGGCACTGAAGCTTTCTTT. Amino acids: CASSLQGWGTEAFF.